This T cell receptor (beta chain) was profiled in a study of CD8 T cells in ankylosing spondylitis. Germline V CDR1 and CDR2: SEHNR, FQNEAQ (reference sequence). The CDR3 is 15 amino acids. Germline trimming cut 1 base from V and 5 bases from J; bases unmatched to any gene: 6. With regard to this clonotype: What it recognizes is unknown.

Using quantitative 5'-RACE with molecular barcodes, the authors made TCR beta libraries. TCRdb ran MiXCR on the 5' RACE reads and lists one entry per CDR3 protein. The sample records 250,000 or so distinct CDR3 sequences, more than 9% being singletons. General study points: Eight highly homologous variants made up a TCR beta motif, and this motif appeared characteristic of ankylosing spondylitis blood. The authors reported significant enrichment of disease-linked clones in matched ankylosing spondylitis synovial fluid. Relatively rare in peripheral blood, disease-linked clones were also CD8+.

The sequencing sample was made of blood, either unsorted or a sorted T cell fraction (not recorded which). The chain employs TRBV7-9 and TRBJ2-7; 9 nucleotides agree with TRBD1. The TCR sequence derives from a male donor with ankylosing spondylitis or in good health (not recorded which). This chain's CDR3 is CASSLDRDRVHEQYF. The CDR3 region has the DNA TGTGCCAGCAGCTTAGACCGGGACAGGGTCCACGAGCAGTACTTC. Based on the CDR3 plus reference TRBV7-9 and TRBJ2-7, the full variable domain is DTGVSQNPRHKITKRGQNVTFRCDPISEHNRLYWYRQTLGQGPEFLTYFQNEAQLEKSRLLSDRFSAERPKGSFSTLEIQRTEQGDSAMYLCASSLDRDRVHEQYFGPGTRLTVT.